This passage covers 15 T cell receptor beta chains from one sample sequenced in a study of T cell responses to AZD1222 COVID-19 vaccine. TCRdb keeps only in-frame clones here, not all; method: immunoSEQ multiplex PCR. The sample holds around 99,000 clones, around 87% seen once. The sequenced sample was peripheral blood, obtained on day 0 of AZD1222 vaccination. The receptors were sampled from an adult in good health.

This clone was detected only once. V usage is TRBV5-1 and J usage is TRBJ2-1, with D perhaps TRBD1 or TRBD2 (5 bases each). The germline gives CDR1 SGHRS, CDR2 YFSETQ. Trimming left V 3 bases short and J 9 bases short, with 19 bases between. The CDR3 is made up of 15 amino acids. Written as DNA, the CDR3 is TGCGCCAGCAGCTCTAGGACATTCGGGGCAGGTGAGCAGTTCTTC. Translated: CASSSRTFGAGEQFF.

The chain uses TRBV5-1 and TRBJ2-7, with 7 positions matching TRBD1. V gave up 1 base and J gave up 5 bases; unmatched junction bases: 0. The CDR3 has 12 residues. CDR1 is SGHRS and CDR2 is YFSETQ in the germline V gene. The CDR3 region has the DNA TGCGCCAGCAGCTTGACAGGGGACGAGCAGTACTTC. Its protein product is CASSLTGDEQYF.

The CDR3 region has the DNA TGTGCCAGCTCACCGGGAAGTGATGAAAAACTGTTTTTT. This encodes CASSPGSDEKLFF. The genes are TRBV18 and TRBJ1-4; the D is unclear. V was shortened by 3 bases and J by 6 bases, with 8 bases between the two germline ends. This CDR3 spans 13 amino acids. The germline V gene encodes CDR1 KGHSH and CDR2 LQKENI.

The DNA of the CDR3 is TGTGCCAGCAGCTTAGTATTGTTCCCTAGCACAGATACGCAGTATTTT. Translation: CASSLVLFPSTDTQYF. V gene TRBV11-2 combines with J gene TRBJ2-3; no clear D gene. Per the germline V gene, CDR1 is SGHAT and CDR2 is FQNNGV. The CDR3 has 16 residues. Trimming cost V 1 base and J 0 bases, with 11 bases left between them.

The gene calls are TRBV12-3 or TRBV12-4 and TRBJ2-1; no reliable D call. V dropped 1 base and J dropped 7 bases, with 8 bases sitting between them. The CDR3 has 13 amino acids. CDR3 sequence (DNA): TGTGCCAGCAGTTTAGGGACGTATAATGAGCAGTTCTTC. This sequence encodes CASSLGTYNEQFF.

This sequence joins TRBV14 and TRBJ2-1; 9 bases match TRBD1. Germline CDR1 reads SGHDN; CDR2 reads FVKESK. The CDR3 runs to 15 residues. Trimming cost V 1 base and J 10 bases; bases outside gene matches: 8. This CDR3 reads CASSQAGTGPSEQFF. The CDR3 DNA sequence: TGTGCCAGCAGCCAAGCCGGGACAGGGCCTAGCGAGCAGTTCTTC.

The chain has TRBV5-1 and TRBJ2-1, with 9 bases identical to TRBD2. The trim removed 0 bases at V and 7 bases at J, leaving 5 bases unmatched. Germline CDR1 is SGHRS and CDR2 is YFSETQ. There are 15 residues in the CDR3. The CDR3 bases are TGCGCCAGCAGCTTGGATGTTAGCGGGGGTAATGAGCAGTTCTTC. This translates into CASSLDVSGGNEQFF.

CDR3 sequence: CASSLGDTQYF. For the CDR3, the DNA is TGTGCCAGCAGCTTGGGGGATACGCAGTATTTT. The V and J genes are TRBV5-6 and TRBJ2-3, with unresolved D. Per germline, CDR1 SGHDT and CDR2 YYEEEE. Trimming shortened V by 0 bases and J by 6 bases, and 2 bases separated the two germline ends. The CDR3 loop spans 11 amino acids.

The chain links TRBV10-3 to TRBJ1-2; possible D gene TRBD1, 5 bases. This CDR3 comprises 15 residues. V was clipped by 0 bases and J by 8 bases, with 16 bases between them. CDR1 and CDR2 from the germline V gene are ENHRY and SYGVKD. As DNA, the CDR3 is TGTGCCATCAGTGAGTCGCAGGCCCTAGCAGGGGGCTACACCTTC. Its translation is CAISESQALAGGYTF.

This chain links TRBV2 with TRBJ2-3; TRBD1 agrees at 7 bases. From germline, CDR1 is SNHLY and CDR2 FYNNEI. This CDR3 region has 15 residues. Losses at the gene ends were 6 bases for V and 0 bases for J; bases not matched to a gene: 6. The CDR3 here is CASRGTVRSTDTQYF. In DNA, the CDR3 is TGTGCCAGCAGAGGGACAGTTCGGAGCACAGATACGCAGTATTTT.

A few counts support this clone. This chain connects TRBV28 to TRBJ2-2; 7 nucleotides align to TRBD2. Germline assignment: CDR1 MDHEN and CDR2 SYDVKM. This CDR3 comprises 12 residues. The CDR3 is CAGGENTGELFF. The DNA for the CDR3 is TGTGCGGGAGGGGAGAACACCGGGGAGCTGTTTTTT.

The chain employs TRBV9 and TRBJ2-7, with 12 bases lining up with TRBD2. Germline CDR1 and CDR2: SGDLS and YYNGEE. The CDR3 loop spans 16 amino acids. J gave up 6 bases and V 0 bases, and 7 bases lay outside the gene matches. CDR3: CASSVEGTSGLVEQYF. Here the CDR3 DNA reads TGTGCCAGCAGCGTAGAGGGGACTAGCGGGTTGGTCGAGCAGTACTTC.

The CDR3 DNA reads TGTGCCATCAGTGAGACACTAGCGGGTAGCTCCTACAATGAGCAGTTCTTC. Translating gives CAISETLAGSSYNEQFF. The chain links TRBV10-3 to TRBJ2-1; 9 nucleotides agree with TRBD2. This CDR3 contains 17 residues. CDR1 and CDR2 (germline): ENHRY, SYGVKD. After removal of 2 bases from V and 0 bases from J, the junction contained 5 bases not matched to a gene.

The CDR3 sequence is CSVEYRARTRYEQYF. In DNA form, the CDR3 reads TGCAGCGTTGAATACAGAGCGAGAACTCGATACGAGCAGTACTTC. The V gene is TRBV29-1, the J gene TRBJ2-7; D remains unclear. The V end was cut by 2 bases, the J end by 4 bases, with 18 bases between. Germline CDR1 reads SQVTM; CDR2 reads ANQGSEA. The CDR3 covers 15 residues.

The rearrangement joins TRBV9 to TRBJ2-3, with 8 bases matching TRBD2. The V segment lost 0 bases and the J segment 1 base; nucleotides outside the gene matches: 1. Per the germline V gene, CDR1 is SGDLS and CDR2 is YYNGEE. The CDR3 is 15 residues long. The CDR3 loop reads CASSVELAGTDTQYF. Written as DNA, the CDR3 is TGTGCCAGCAGCGTAGAACTAGCGGGCACAGATACGCAGTATTTT.